This TCR beta chain was documented in a study of technical replicates of blood from a handful of donors. Sequencing used immunoSEQ multiplex PCR; TCRdb keeps in-frame clones, though not all of them. The table has more than 95,000 clones, about 96% seen once; the top ten hold roughly 0.21%. This CDR3 contains 13 residues. Germline values: CDR1 SGDLS, CDR2 YYNGEE. The ends lost 2 bases at V and 8 bases at J; junction bases unmatched: 3. The clonotype was recovered from a human donor in good health. Sequenced sample: T cells isolated from PBMCs. V and J are TRBV9 and TRBJ1-2; 10 bases are shared with TRBD1. In nucleotides, the CDR3 is TGTGCCAGCAGCGTCTGGACAGGGGGAGGCTACACCTTC. As protein: CASSVWTGGGYTF.